A selection of T cell receptor beta chains follows, all from one sample in a study of cytomegalovirus exposure and HLA in healthy donors. Generated by immunoSEQ multiplex PCR, the TCRdb table keeps only in-frame clones and is missing some. The sample holds 150,000 to 200,000 clones, around 80% seen once. Sequencing was performed on PBMCs. The receptor source for this set is a woman in her 30s in good health and CMV-seronegative. CDR3s include the opening cysteine and the closing phenylalanine or tryptophan. The D gene is left open where the match is weak. Only part of the rows carry a size: once, few, many, or a class if the clone is expanded.

clone size: .
V gene: TRBV9
J gene: TRBJ2-7
D gene: .
CDR3 protein: CASSVAGSEIAYEQYF
CDR3 DNA: TGTGCCAGCAGCGTAGCCGGGTCAGAAATTGCCTACGAGCAGTACTTC

clone size: .
V gene: TRBV9
J gene: TRBJ1-4
D gene: TRBD1
CDR3 protein: CASSVGGTGPLEKLFF
CDR3 DNA: TGTGCCAGCAGCGTAGGTGGGACAGGGCCCCTCGAAAAACTGTTTTTT

clone size: few
V gene: TRBV18
J gene: TRBJ1-1
D gene: .
CDR3 protein: CASSPEDSEAFF
CDR3 DNA: TGTGCCAGCTCACCAGAGGACAGTGAAGCTTTCTTT

clone size: .
V gene: TRBV7-9
J gene: TRBJ2-3
D gene: TRBD1
CDR3 protein: CASSLASGVQGIDTQYF
CDR3 DNA: TGTGCCAGCAGCTTAGCGTCAGGTGTACAGGGGATAGATACGCAGTATTTT

clone size: .
V gene: TRBV15
J gene: TRBJ2-2
D gene: .
CDR3 protein: CATSRRRGNTGELFF
CDR3 DNA: TGTGCCACCAGCAGACGCAGGGGAAACACCGGGGAGCTGTTTTTT

clone size: .
V gene: TRBV5-1
J gene: TRBJ2-5
D gene: TRBD1
CDR3 protein: CASSFGQGMQETQYF
CDR3 DNA: TGCGCCAGCAGCTTCGGACAGGGGATGCAAGAGACCCAGTACTTC

clone size: .
V gene: TRBV7-6
J gene: TRBJ2-3
D gene: .
CDR3 protein: CASSLAATQYF
CDR3 DNA: TGTGCCAGCAGCTTAGCGGCTACGCAGTATTTT

clone size: once
V gene: TRBV18
J gene: TRBJ2-7
D gene: .
CDR3 protein: CASSRPTEYEQYF
CDR3 DNA: TGTGCCAGCTCTCGCCCAACGGAGTACGAGCAGTACTTC

clone size: once
V gene: TRBV30
J gene: TRBJ1-2
D gene: TRBD1
CDR3 protein: CAWSVNWTGSNYGYTF
CDR3 DNA: TGTGCCTGGAGTGTAAACTGGACAGGGTCTAACTATGGCTACACCTTC

clone size: .
V gene: TRBV7-9
J gene: TRBJ2-7
D gene: .
CDR3 protein: CASSFRESYEQYF
CDR3 DNA: TGTGCCAGCAGCTTTCGGGAATCCTACGAGCAGTACTTC

clone size: .
V gene: TRBV6-6
J gene: TRBJ1-1
D gene: .
CDR3 protein: CASSYYNPNTEAFF
CDR3 DNA: TGTGCCAGCAGTTACTACAACCCTAACACTGAAGCTTTCTTT

clone size: .
V gene: TRBV7-9
J gene: TRBJ2-3
D gene: TRBD1
CDR3 protein: CASSPGQGTDTQYF
CDR3 DNA: TGTGCCAGCAGCCCGGGACAGGGCACAGATACGCAGTATTTT

clone size: .
V gene: TRBV27
J gene: TRBJ1-1
D gene: TRBD1
CDR3 protein: CASSFHRGLGSEAFF
CDR3 DNA: TGTGCCAGCAGTTTTCACAGGGGGCTGGGCTCTGAAGCTTTCTTT

clone size: .
V gene: TRBV4-2
J gene: TRBJ2-7
D gene: .
CDR3 protein: CASSQDYEASESYEQYF
CDR3 DNA: TGTGCCAGCAGCCAAGATTATGAGGCTAGCGAGTCCTACGAGCAGTACTTC

clone size: .
V gene: TRBV18
J gene: TRBJ1-4
D gene: TRBD1
CDR3 protein: CASSGQKGNEKLFF
CDR3 DNA: TGTGCCAGCTCGGGACAGAAGGGGAATGAAAAACTGTTTTTT

clone size: .
V gene: TRBV9
J gene: TRBJ2-2
D gene: .
CDR3 protein: CASSVQGMKAGELFF
CDR3 DNA: TGTGCCAGCAGCGTACAGGGGATGAAGGCCGGGGAGCTGTTTTTT

clone size: .
V gene: TRBV5-1
J gene: TRBJ1-2
D gene: TRBD1
CDR3 protein: CAAQARQGNYGYTF
CDR3 DNA: TGCGCCGCCCAGGCCAGACAGGGTAACTATGGCTACACCTTC

clone size: few
V gene: TRBV28
J gene: TRBJ1-3
D gene: .
CDR3 protein: CASSLTGPGNTIYF
CDR3 DNA: TGTGCCAGCAGTTTAACAGGACCTGGAAACACCATATATTTT

clone size: .
V gene: TRBV7-9
J gene: TRBJ1-5
D gene: TRBD1
CDR3 protein: CSSSPGQGGGNQPQHF
CDR3 DNA: TGTTCCAGCAGCCCGGGACAGGGGGGAGGCAATCAGCCCCAGCATTTT

clone size: .
V gene: TRBV5-1
J gene: TRBJ1-1
D gene: .
CDR3 protein: CASSPTVMNTEAFF
CDR3 DNA: TGCGCCAGCAGCCCTACTGTTATGAACACTGAAGCTTTCTTT

clone size: .
V gene: TRBV28
J gene: TRBJ2-1
D gene: TRBD2
CDR3 protein: CASSLLAGGGEQFF
CDR3 DNA: TGTGCCAGCAGTTTACTAGCGGGAGGTGGGGAGCAGTTCTTC

clone size: few
V gene: TRBV5-1
J gene: TRBJ2-3
D gene: .
CDR3 protein: CASSRDTTDTQYF
CDR3 DNA: TGCGCCAGCAGCAGGGACACCACAGATACGCAGTATTTT

clone size: .
V gene: TRBV4-2
J gene: TRBJ2-5
D gene: TRBD2
CDR3 protein: CASSPGLAGGETQYF
CDR3 DNA: TGTGCCAGCAGCCCGGGACTAGCGGGAGGAGAGACCCAGTACTTC

clone size: once
V gene: TRBV15
J gene: TRBJ2-7
D gene: .
CDR3 protein: CATSREEGLTYEQYF
CDR3 DNA: TGTGCCACCAGCAGAGAGGAGGGTTTGACCTACGAGCAGTACTTC